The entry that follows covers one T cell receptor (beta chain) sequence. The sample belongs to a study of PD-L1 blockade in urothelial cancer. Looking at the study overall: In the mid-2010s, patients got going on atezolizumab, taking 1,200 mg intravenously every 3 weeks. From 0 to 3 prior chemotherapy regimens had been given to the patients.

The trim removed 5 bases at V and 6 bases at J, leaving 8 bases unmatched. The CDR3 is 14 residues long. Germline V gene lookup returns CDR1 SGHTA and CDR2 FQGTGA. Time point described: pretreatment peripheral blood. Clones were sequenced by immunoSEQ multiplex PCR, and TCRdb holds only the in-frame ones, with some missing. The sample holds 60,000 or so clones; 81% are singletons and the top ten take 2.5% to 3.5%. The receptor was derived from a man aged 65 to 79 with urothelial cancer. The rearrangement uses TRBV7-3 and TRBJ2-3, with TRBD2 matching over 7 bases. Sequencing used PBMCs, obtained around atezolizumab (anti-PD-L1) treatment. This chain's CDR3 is CASSPSRGGDTQYF. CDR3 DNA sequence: TGTGCCAGCAGCCCTAGTAGGGGAGGGGATACGCAGTATTTT.